This T cell receptor (beta chain) was obtained from a study of radiotherapy plus CTLA-4 blockade in lung cancer. Study-level background: The study recorded objective responses in around a sixth of patients and disease control in 25% to 35%.

The protocol was immunoSEQ multiplex PCR, while the TCRdb copy is restricted to in-frame clones and leaves out a portion. The sample records 86,000 or so clones, about 78% being singletons. This clone occurred a few times. As yet, its antigen is unknown. Overall study results and limits: Clones of tumor-derived TCRs expanded in blood after radiotherapy plus ipilimumab.

V dropped 0 bases and J dropped 3 bases, with 14 bases sitting between them. This CDR3 has 16 residues. Germline V gene sequence: CDR1 MNHEY, CDR2 SVGAGI. The specimen comprised peripheral blood, sampled from a patient treated with radiotherapy plus ipilimumab. This rearrangement joins TRBV6-5 to TRBJ1-2, with D unclear. This receptor was taken from a human donor with non-small cell lung cancer who had a partial response to radiotherapy plus ipilimumab. Some clones in this sample may be carry-over from other donors' samples. The CDR3 sequence: CASSYSPTKWDYGYTF. CDR3 in DNA: TGTGCCAGCAGTTACTCTCCCACTAAATGGGACTATGGCTACACCTTC.